These 30 T cell receptor beta chains came from one sample sequenced in a study of prognosis after radiotherapy for stage I lung cancer (dated by TCRdb to about 2021). Sequenced using an Illumina HiSeq 3000. Two rounds of multiplex PCR were used to amplify the TCR beta CDR3 region from genomic DNA. The first PCR round used primers specific to each TRBV and TRBJ gene, with sequences filed in Chinese patent CN105087789A. The public reads were reprocessed in TCRdb via fastp at Q25 and MiXCR, keeping in-frame beta chains. One record per CDR3 amino acid sequence lists the most common genes and DNA. For this sample there are about 31,000 distinct CDR3 sequences; 42% appear just once. Just over 15% of the sample is held by the ten biggest clonotypes. The sequencing here drew on PBMCs, taken before or after stereotactic body radiation therapy (not recorded which). These receptors were obtained from a donor aged 50 or older with non-small cell lung cancer.

Ten or more counts support this clonotype. The genes are TRBV27 and TRBJ1-2, with 7 bases fitting TRBD1. Germline trimming cut 6 bases from V and 5 bases from J; bases unmatched to any gene: 12. The V gene's germline CDR1 is MNHEY and CDR2 SMNVEV (reference sequence). The CDR3 is 15 amino acids. CDR3 coding DNA: TGTGCCAGCAGGGATCCGGGACAGTCCCTTTATGGCTACACCTTC. Amino acids: CASRDPGQSLYGYTF.

This clonotype came up many times. CDR3 residues: CATSINRGNEQFF. CDR3 bases: TGTGCCACCAGCATTAACAGGGGAAATGAGCAGTTCTTC. The chain has TRBV15 and TRBJ2-1; 7 bases agree with TRBD1. This CDR3 spans 13 amino acids. CDR1 and CDR2 (germline): LNHNV, YYDKDF (reference sequence). J lost 7 bases, V lost 4 bases, and 4 bases had no gene match.

In its sample, this clonotype was seen a few times. The chain combines TRBV5-6 with TRBJ2-7, with unresolved D. Trimming removed 4 bases at V and 3 bases at J, with 11 bases between. In germline, CDR1 is SGHDT, CDR2 YYEEEE. The CDR3 is made up of 13 amino acids. The CDR3 loop reads CASSRQELYEQYF. The DNA for the CDR3 is TGTGCCAGCAGCCGACAAGAACTCTACGAGCAGTACTTC.

Worth noting for this clonotype: A far bigger clonotype differs at one base, so this is likely a read error. The chain carries TRBV6-8 and TRBJ2-7; TRBD1 might be the D (6 bases). CDR3 length: 14 amino acids. Germline V gene sequence: CDR1 MNHGY, CDR2 SAAAGT. The CDR3 reads CSSRARDTSYEQYF. CDR3 sequence (DNA): TGTTCCAGCAGAGCCCGGGACACCTCCTACGAGCAGTACTTC.

This clonotype was recorded only once. The gene calls are TRBV6-5 and TRBJ2-7; 7 nucleotides line up with TRBD2. The CDR3 has 14 amino acids. The germline V gene encodes CDR1 MNHEY and CDR2 SVGAGI. After removal of 0 bases from V and 3 bases from J, the junction contained 2 bases not matched to a gene. CDR3 residues: CASSYSSGNYEQYF. DNA for the CDR3: TGTGCCAGCAGTTACTCCAGCGGGAACTACGAGCAGTACTTC.

The chain recombines TRBV6-2 or TRBV6-3 with TRBJ2-7; TRBD1 might be the D (6 bases). CDR1 and CDR2 (germline): MNHEY, SVGEGT. V lost 6 bases to trimming and J lost 4 bases, with 19 bases between them. The length of the CDR3 is 15 residues. Here the CDR3 reads CASSPPAGAWYEQYF. In nucleotides, the CDR3 is TGTGCCAGCAGCCCCCCCGCAGGGGCGTGGTACGAGCAGTACTTC.

On this clonotype itself: This may be a read error, as it is one base from a much larger clone. This chain joins TRBV2 and TRBJ2-5; TRBD2 might be the D (6 bases). This CDR3 has 14 residues. Per the germline V gene, CDR1 is SNHLY and CDR2 is FYNNEI. The V and J ends lost 5 bases and 7 bases respectively, with 17 bases between them. CDR3 nucleotides: TGTGCCAGCAGTAAATTAGGGCAGGAGGGGACCCAGTACTTC. As protein: CASSKLGQEGTQYF.

In this sample, this clonotype turned up many times. The J gene is TRBJ2-1, the V gene TRBV11-2; 8 bases line up with TRBD1. This CDR3 is built from 16 residues. With V trimmed by 4 bases and J by 0 bases, 5 bases remained unmatched. Germline assignment: CDR1 SGHAT and CDR2 FQNNGV. The CDR3 DNA is TGTGCCAGCAGCTGGAGGACAGGGCACTCCTACAATGAGCAGTTCTTC. Translating gives CASSWRTGHSYNEQFF.

The chain carries TRBV27 and TRBJ2-6; D remains unclear. The CDR3 is 18 amino acids. Germline CDR1 is MNHEY and CDR2 is SMNVEV (reference sequence). Trimming removed 5 bases from V and 0 bases from J, with 17 bases in between. The CDR3, as DNA: TGTGCCAGCAGTGAAGCCCCGGGTACGACCTCTGGGGCCAACGTCCTGACTTTC. It specifies CASSEAPGTTSGANVLTF.

This clonotype appeared a few times. In DNA form, the CDR3 reads TGTGCCTGGAGGAGAGGCGGAACTAATTCACCCCTCCACTTT. This gives the protein CAWRRGGTNSPLHF. This rearrangement joins TRBV30 to TRBJ1-6; D is unresolved. The CDR3 is made up of 14 amino acids. V was pared by 3 bases and J by 6 bases, with 12 bases between. Germline V gene sequence: CDR1 GTSNPN, CDR2 SVGIG (reference sequence).

The V call is TRBV6-2 or TRBV6-3, the J call TRBJ2-2; possibly TRBD1 for D (6 bases). Germline loops: CDR1 MNHEY, CDR2 SVGEGT. V was trimmed by 8 bases and J by 1 base, leaving 14 bases between them. CDR3 size: 15 residues. CDR3 in amino acids: CASRRGNQNTGELFF. The CDR3 nucleotides are TGTGCCAGCCGTAGGGGGAACCAGAACACCGGGGAGCTGTTTTTT.

This clonotype was counted ten times or more. CDR3 nucleotide sequence: TGTGCCAGCAGCTTCCAGGACGGGGGGGAAGGGTCCTACAATGAGCAGTTCTTC. As protein: CASSFQDGGEGSYNEQFF. The V and J genes are TRBV4-2 and TRBJ2-1; TRBD2 agrees at 8 bases. V lost 5 bases and J lost 1; bases outside the gene matches: 13. Germline CDR1 and CDR2: LGHNA and YNFKEQ. The CDR3 contains 18 residues.

This clonotype was seen repeatedly, ten times or more. V is TRBV6-4 and J is TRBJ2-1, with D uncertain. Trimming stripped 0 bases from V and 4 bases from J, with 7 bases between. This CDR3 region has 14 residues. Germline CDR1 is MRHNA and CDR2 is SNTAGT. The CDR3 loop reads CASSDSAEYNEQFF. The CDR3 bases are TGTGCCAGCAGTGACTCTGCGGAATACAATGAGCAGTTCTTC.

This clonotype was picked up many times. The J gene is TRBJ1-1, the V gene TRBV19; D not resolved. This CDR3 comprises 15 residues. The germline gives CDR1 LNHDA, CDR2 SQIVND (reference sequence). V dropped 4 bases and J dropped 0 bases, with 12 bases sitting between them. The CDR3 DNA follows: TGTGCCAGTAGTACCCTCCAGTACATGAACACTGAAGCTTTCTTT. Translated, it gives CASSTLQYMNTEAFF.

This clonotype was found many times. The chain's CDR3 is CASSLQTPNTGELFF. The CDR3 DNA sequence: TGTGCCAGCAGCTTACAAACACCGAACACCGGGGAGCTGTTTTTT. V gene TRBV11-3 combines with J gene TRBJ2-2, with D unresolved. CDR3 length equals 15 residues. Trimming took 2 bases from V and 0 from J, leaving 7 bases between them. Germline V gene data show CDR1 as SGHNT and CDR2 as YENEEA.

The genes are TRBV19 and TRBJ2-7, with 12 bases lining up with TRBD2. This CDR3 region has 17 residues. Trimming at V came to 5 bases and at J to 5 bases, leaving 13 bases not matched to a gene. CDR1 is LNHDA, CDR2 SQIVND, per germline (reference sequence). CDR3 loop: CASSDRLAGVPKNEQYF. CDR3 nucleotide sequence: TGTGCCAGTAGTGATCGACTAGCGGGAGTGCCGAAGAACGAGCAGTACTTC. The entire variable domain, with the rest obtained from reference TRBV19 and TRBJ2-7, is as follows: DGGITQSPKYLFRKEGQNVTLSCEQNLNHDAMYWYRQDPGQGLRLIYYSQIVNDFQKGDIAEGYSVSREKKESFPLTVTSAQKNPTAFYLCASSDRLAGVPKNEQYFGPGTRLTVT.

This clonotype was counted at least ten times. The rearrangement uses TRBV7-9 and TRBJ2-1; possibly TRBD1 for D (7 bases). Per germline, CDR1 SEHNR and CDR2 FQNEAQ (reference sequence). Between the trimmed V and J ends, which lost 3 bases and 6 bases, there was a span of 15 bases. The CDR3 spans 15 residues. The CDR3 DNA reads as TGTGCCAGCAGCTTTGGGACAGTCGGGGGCAATGAGCAGTTCTTC. It translates to CASSFGTVGGNEQFF.

The chain has TRBV30 and TRBJ1-1; D perhaps matches TRBD1 (6 bases). V lost 5 bases and J lost 1, with 20 bases in between. The CDR3 spans 16 residues. Germline CDR1 reads GTSNPN; CDR2 reads SVGIG (reference sequence). The CDR3 is CAWGPRGGGSNTEAFF. CDR3 DNA sequence: TGTGCCTGGGGACCCAGGGGAGGAGGGTCGAACACTGAAGCTTTCTTT.

The chain combines TRBV19 with TRBJ2-1; 10 positions match TRBD2. The junction had 6 bases not matched to a gene; V was cut back by 7 bases and J by 6 bases. Germline V CDR1 and CDR2: LNHDA, SQIVND (reference sequence). The length of the CDR3 is 14 residues. This chain's CDR3 is CASIASGRSNEQFF. Here the CDR3 DNA reads TGTGCCAGTATTGCTAGCGGGAGAAGCAATGAGCAGTTCTTC.

The J gene is TRBJ1-2, the V gene TRBV2; D is perhaps TRBD1 (5 bases). Germline V gene data show CDR1 as SNHLY and CDR2 as FYNNEI. V lost 6 bases and J 8 bases, leaving 19 bases between the germline ends. The CDR3 runs to 14 residues. The CDR3 bases are TGTGCCAGCAGCTTAGGTCGGGACTTCGGAGGCTACACCTTC. It is translated as CASSLGRDFGGYTF. Combining the CDR3 with reference TRBV2 and TRBJ1-2 gives the whole variable domain EPEVTQTPSHQVTQMGQEVILRCVPISNHLYFYWYRQILGQKVEFLVSFYNNEISEKSEIFDDQFSVERPDGSNFTLKIRSTKLEDSAMYFCASSLGRDFGGYTFGSGTRLTVV.

This clonotype has at least ten counts. The rearrangement uses TRBV11-2 and TRBJ2-3; D is uncertain. The CDR3 is 14 residues long. Germline V lookup: CDR1 SGHAT, CDR2 FQNNGV. Trimming took off 2 bases at V and 6 bases at J, with 12 bases between the two ends. CDR3 nucleotides: TGTGCCAGCAGCTTAATGCCCTCTGGGGATACGCAGTATTTT. Translation: CASSLMPSGDTQYF.

This clonotype was detected only once. A read error likely explains this, since a far larger clone differs by one base. In nucleotides, the CDR3 is TGTGCCAGCAGTGAAAGTCCTAGCGTGTCCTACGAGCAGTACTTC. It encodes CASSESPSVSYEQYF. The V call is TRBV6-4, the J call TRBJ2-7; tentative D call: TRBD2 (6 bases). V was shortened by 3 bases and J by 1 base, with 13 bases between the two germline ends. The length of the CDR3 is 15 residues. The V gene's germline CDR1 is MRHNA and CDR2 SNTAGT.

This clonotype showed up many times. The CDR3 loop is CASISSTDTQYF. CDR3 nucleotides: TGTGCCAGTATTTCTTCCACAGATACGCAGTATTTT. V is TRBV19 and J is TRBJ2-3; D ambiguous. The germline V and J ends were trimmed by 7 bases and 2 bases, with 7 bases remaining between them. Germline assignment: CDR1 LNHDA and CDR2 SQIVND (reference sequence). The CDR3 is made up of 12 amino acids.

The V gene is TRBV27, the J gene TRBJ2-1, with D maybe TRBD1 (6 bases). V was cut by 1 base and J by 6 bases, with 19 bases left in between. Germline assignment: CDR1 MNHEY and CDR2 SMNVEV (reference sequence). The CDR3 is made up of 17 amino acids. CDR3 nucleotide sequence: TGTGCCAGCAGTTTATTCCGGCCAGGGGTCGCATCCAATGAGCAGTTCTTC. Its translation is CASSLFRPGVASNEQFF.

This clonotype was detected ten times or more. The chain recombines TRBV4-1 with TRBJ2-2, with TRBD2 matching over 12 bases. Losses at the gene ends were 2 bases for V and 6 bases for J; bases not matched to a gene: 10. Germline V gene data show CDR1 as MGHRA and CDR2 as YSYEKL. CDR3 length equals 18 residues. The CDR3 DNA sequence: TGCGCCAGCAGCCAATCTGGAGTGACTAGCGGGAGTTCCGGGGAGCTGTTTTTT. It yields the protein CASSQSGVTSGSSGELFF.

V usage is TRBV2 and J usage is TRBJ2-2, with no clear D. Germline V lookup: CDR1 SNHLY, CDR2 FYNNEI. V dropped 10 bases and J dropped 9 bases, with 27 bases sitting between them. The CDR3 loop spans 16 amino acids. The CDR3 is CAINPTVGGAVRELFF. CDR3 sequence (DNA): TGTGCCATCAACCCTACCGTGGGTGGCGCAGTCCGGGAGCTGTTTTTT.

In this sample, this clonotype turned up many times. V is TRBV27 and J is TRBJ2-2; TRBD2 agrees at 8 bases. In germline, CDR1 is MNHEY, CDR2 SMNVEV (reference sequence). This CDR3 has 18 amino acids. The V segment lost 3 bases and the J segment 0 bases; nucleotides outside the gene matches: 9. This CDR3 is CASSFSAVTSANTGELFF. The CDR3 DNA follows: TGTGCCAGCAGTTTCTCCGCAGTGACTAGCGCGAACACCGGGGAGCTGTTTTTT.

The chain links TRBV28 to TRBJ1-2, with a tentative D call TRBD1 (5 bases). The V gene lost 5 bases and the J gene lost 0 bases, with 13 bases spanning the gap. The length of the CDR3 is 15 residues. CDR1 MDHEN and CDR2 SYDVKM come from the germline V gene. The chain's CDR3 is CASSPRGVANYGYTF. CDR3 sequence (DNA): TGTGCCAGCAGTCCTCGAGGGGTCGCTAACTATGGCTACACCTTC.

This clonotype was seen ten or more times. The V gene is TRBV18, the J gene TRBJ2-3; 10 positions match TRBD1. The CDR3 totals 15 residues. V trimming: 0 bases; J trimming: 6 bases; junction bases outside the gene matches: 3. Per the germline V gene, CDR1 is KGHSH and CDR2 is LQKENI. CDR3 in amino acids: CASSPPTGGADTQYF. CDR3 coding DNA: TGTGCCAGCTCACCACCGACAGGGGGCGCGGATACGCAGTATTTT.

The chain is built from TRBV6-5 and TRBJ2-2; D unresolved. The CDR3 sequence is 13 residues long. Germline-derived CDR1 and CDR2 are MNHEY and SVGAGI. V was pared by 2 bases and J by 4 bases, with 5 bases between. The CDR3 region has the DNA TGTGCCAGCAGTTACCCGGGCACCGGGGAGCTGTTTTTT. This gives the protein CASSYPGTGELFF.